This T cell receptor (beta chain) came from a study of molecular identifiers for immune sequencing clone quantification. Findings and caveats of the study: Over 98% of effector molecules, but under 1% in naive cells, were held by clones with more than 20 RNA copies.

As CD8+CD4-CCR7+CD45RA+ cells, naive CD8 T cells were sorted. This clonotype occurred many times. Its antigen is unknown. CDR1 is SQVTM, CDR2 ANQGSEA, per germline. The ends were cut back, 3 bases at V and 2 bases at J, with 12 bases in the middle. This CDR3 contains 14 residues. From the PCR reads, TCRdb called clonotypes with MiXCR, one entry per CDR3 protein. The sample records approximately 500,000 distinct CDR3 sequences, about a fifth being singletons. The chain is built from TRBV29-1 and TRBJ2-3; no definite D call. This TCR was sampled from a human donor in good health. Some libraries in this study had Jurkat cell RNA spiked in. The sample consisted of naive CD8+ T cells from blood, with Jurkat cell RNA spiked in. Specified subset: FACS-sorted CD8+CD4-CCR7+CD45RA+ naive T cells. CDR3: CSVDSLTYTDTQYF. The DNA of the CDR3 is TGCAGCGTTGACTCGTTGACTTACACAGATACGCAGTATTTT.